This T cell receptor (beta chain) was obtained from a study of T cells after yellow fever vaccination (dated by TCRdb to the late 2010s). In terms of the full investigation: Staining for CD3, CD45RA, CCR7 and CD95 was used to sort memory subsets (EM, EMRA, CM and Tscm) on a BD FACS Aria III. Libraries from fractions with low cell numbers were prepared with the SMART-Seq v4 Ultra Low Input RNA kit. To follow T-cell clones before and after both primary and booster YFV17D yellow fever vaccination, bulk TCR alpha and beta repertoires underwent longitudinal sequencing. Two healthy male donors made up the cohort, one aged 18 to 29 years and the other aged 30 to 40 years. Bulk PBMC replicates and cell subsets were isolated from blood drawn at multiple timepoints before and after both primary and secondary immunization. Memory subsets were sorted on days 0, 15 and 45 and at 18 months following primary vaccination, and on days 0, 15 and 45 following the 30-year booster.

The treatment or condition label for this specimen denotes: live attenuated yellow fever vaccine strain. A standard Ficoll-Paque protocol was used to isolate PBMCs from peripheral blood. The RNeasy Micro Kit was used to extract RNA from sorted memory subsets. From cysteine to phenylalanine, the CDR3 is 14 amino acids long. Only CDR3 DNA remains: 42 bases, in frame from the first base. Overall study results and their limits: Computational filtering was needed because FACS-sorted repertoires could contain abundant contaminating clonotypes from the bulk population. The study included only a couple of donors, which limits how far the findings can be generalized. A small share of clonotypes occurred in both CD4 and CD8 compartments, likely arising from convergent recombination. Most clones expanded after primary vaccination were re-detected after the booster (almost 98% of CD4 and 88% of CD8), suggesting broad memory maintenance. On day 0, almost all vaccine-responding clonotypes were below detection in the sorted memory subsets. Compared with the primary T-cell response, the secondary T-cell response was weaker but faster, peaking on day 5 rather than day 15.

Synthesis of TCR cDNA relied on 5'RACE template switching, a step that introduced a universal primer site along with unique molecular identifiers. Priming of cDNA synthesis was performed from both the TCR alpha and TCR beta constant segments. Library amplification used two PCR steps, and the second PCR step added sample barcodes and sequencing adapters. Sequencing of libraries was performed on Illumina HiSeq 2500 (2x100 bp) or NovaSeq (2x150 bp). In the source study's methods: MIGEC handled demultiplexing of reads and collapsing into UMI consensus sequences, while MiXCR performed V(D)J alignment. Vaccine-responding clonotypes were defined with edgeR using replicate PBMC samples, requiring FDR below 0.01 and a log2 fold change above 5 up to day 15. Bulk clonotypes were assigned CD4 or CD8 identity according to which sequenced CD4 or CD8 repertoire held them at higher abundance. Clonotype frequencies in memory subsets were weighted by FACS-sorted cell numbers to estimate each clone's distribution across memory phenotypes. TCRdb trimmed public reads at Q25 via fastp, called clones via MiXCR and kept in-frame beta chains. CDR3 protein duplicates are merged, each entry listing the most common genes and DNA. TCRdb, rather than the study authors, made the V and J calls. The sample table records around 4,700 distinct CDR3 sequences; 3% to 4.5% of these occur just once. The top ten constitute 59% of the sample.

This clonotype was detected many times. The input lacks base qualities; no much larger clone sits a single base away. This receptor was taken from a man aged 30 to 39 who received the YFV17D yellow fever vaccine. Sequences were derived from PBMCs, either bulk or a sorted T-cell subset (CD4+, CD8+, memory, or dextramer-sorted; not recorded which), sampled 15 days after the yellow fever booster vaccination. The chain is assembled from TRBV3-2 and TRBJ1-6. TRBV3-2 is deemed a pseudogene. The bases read TGTGCCAGCACCCCAGGTGATTATAATTCACCCCTCCACTTT. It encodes CASTPGDYNSPLHF.